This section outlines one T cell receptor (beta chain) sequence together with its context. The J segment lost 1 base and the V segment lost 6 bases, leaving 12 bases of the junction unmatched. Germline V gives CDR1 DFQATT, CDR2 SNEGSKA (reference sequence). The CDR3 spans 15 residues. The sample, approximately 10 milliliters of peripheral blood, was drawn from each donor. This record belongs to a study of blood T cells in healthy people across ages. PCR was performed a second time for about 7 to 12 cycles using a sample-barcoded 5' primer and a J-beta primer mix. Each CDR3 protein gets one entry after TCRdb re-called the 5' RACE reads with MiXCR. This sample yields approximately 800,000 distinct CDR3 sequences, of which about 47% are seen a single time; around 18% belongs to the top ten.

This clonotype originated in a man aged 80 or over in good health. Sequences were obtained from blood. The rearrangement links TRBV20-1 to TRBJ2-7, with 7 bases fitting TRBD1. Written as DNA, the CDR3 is TGCAGTGCAAGTCCGACGAACAGGGGATCCTACGAGCAGTACTTC. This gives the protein CSASPTNRGSYEQYF.